Sequencing of this T cell receptor beta chain was carried out in a study of cytomegalovirus exposure and HLA in healthy donors. Looking at the study overall: Within an early data release were about 85 million unique TCRs drawn from HLA-typed donors. Study conclusions and caveats: CMV serostatus was the sole immune exposure data available. Specificity for CMV antigens was confirmed in vitro for a few of the CMV-associated chains. With high specificity and sensitivity, the classifier reportedly diagnosed cytomegalovirus status.

In regard to this clone: Its antigen is currently unknown.

The CDR3 consists of 12 residues. V dropped 4 bases and J dropped 4 bases, with 10 bases sitting between them. CDR1 is GTSNPN, CDR2 SVGIG, per germline (reference sequence). Both 60 Vbeta primers and 13 Jbeta primers went into the PCR. TCRdb keeps only in-frame clones here, not all; method: immunoSEQ multiplex PCR. The sample lists 150,000 to 200,000 clones, approximately 80% occurring once. The chain has TRBV30 and TRBJ1-1; no clear D gene. The receptor comes from a man aged 55 to 70 in good health and CMV-seronegative. Material: PBMCs. CDR3 region: CAWIPGSTEAFF. In DNA, the CDR3 is TGTGCCTGGATCCCGGGGAGCACTGAAGCTTTCTTT. The whole variable domain, filled in from reference TRBV30 and TRBJ1-1, reads SQTIHQWPATLVQPVGSPLSLECTVEGTSNPNLYWYRQAAGRGLQLLFYSVGIGQISSEVPQNLSASRPQDRQFILSSKKLLLSDSGFYLCAWIPGSTEAFFGQGTRLTVV.